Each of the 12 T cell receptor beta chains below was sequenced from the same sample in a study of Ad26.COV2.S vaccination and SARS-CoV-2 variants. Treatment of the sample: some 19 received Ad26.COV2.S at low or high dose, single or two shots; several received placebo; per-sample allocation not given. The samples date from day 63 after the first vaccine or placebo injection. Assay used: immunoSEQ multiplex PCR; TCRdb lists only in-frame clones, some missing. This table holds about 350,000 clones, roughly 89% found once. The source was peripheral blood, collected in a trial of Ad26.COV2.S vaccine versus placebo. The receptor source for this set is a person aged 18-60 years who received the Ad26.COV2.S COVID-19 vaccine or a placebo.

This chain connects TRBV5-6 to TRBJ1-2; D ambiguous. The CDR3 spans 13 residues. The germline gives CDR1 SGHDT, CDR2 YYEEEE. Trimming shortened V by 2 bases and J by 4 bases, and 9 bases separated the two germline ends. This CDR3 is CASSLEGVYGYTF. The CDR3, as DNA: TGTGCCAGCAGCTTAGAGGGTGTCTATGGCTACACCTTC.

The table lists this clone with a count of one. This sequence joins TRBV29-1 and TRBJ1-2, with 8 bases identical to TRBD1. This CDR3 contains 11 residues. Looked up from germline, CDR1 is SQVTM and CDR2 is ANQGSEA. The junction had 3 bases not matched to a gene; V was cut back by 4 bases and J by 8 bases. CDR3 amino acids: CSVGTGIGYTF. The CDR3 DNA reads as TGCAGCGTTGGGACAGGGATAGGCTACACCTTC.

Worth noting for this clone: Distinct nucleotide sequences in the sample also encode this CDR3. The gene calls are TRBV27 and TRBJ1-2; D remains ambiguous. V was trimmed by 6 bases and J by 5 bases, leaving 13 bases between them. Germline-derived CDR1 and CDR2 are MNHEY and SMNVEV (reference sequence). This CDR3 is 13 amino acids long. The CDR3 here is CASSPGLGYGYTF. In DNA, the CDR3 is TGTGCCAGCAGCCCGGGGTTAGGGTATGGCTACACCTTC.

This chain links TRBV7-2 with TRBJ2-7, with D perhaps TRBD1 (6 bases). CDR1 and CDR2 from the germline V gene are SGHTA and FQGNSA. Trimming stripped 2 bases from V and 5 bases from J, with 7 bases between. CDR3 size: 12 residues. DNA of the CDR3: TGTGCCAGCAGCTTACAGGGGCACGAGCAGTACTTC. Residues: CASSLQGHEQYF.

This chain's CDR3 is CASSPRTGGLYGYTF. CDR3 nucleotides: TGTGCCAGCAGCCCCCGGACAGGGGGTCTGTATGGCTACACCTTC. The chain links TRBV7-2 to TRBJ1-2; 10 nucleotides line up with TRBD1. The germline V gene encodes CDR1 SGHTA and CDR2 FQGNSA. The CDR3 covers 15 residues. V lost 5 bases to trimming and J lost 5 bases; unmatched junction nucleotides: 8.

Here the CDR3 DNA reads TGTGCCACCAGTATCGACAGGGGGCTTAATCAGCCCCAGCATTTT. Protein sequence: CATSIDRGLNQPQHF. The chain links TRBV15 to TRBJ1-5; 10 positions match TRBD1. The V gene end was trimmed by 6 bases and the J gene end by 4 bases; junction bases not matched to a gene: 6. Per the germline V gene, CDR1 is LNHNV and CDR2 is YYDKDF (reference sequence). This CDR3 region has 15 residues.

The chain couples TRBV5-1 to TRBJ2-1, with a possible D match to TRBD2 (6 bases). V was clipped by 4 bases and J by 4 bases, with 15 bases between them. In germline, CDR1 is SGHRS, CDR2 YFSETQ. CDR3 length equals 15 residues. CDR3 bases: TGCGCCAGCAGCAGGCCGGGACTGGTTTACAATGAGCAGTTCTTC. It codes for CASSRPGLVYNEQFF.

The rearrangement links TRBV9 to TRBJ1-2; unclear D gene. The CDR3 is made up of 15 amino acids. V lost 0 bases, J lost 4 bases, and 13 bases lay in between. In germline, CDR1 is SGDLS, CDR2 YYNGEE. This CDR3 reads CASSVGRYGGYGYTF. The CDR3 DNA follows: TGTGCCAGCAGCGTAGGCCGCTACGGCGGCTATGGCTACACCTTC.

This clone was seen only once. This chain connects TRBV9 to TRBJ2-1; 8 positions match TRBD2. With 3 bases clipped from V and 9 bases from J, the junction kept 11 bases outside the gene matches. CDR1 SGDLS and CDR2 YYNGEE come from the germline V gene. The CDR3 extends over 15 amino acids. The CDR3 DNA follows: TGTGCCAGCAGCGGTATAGCGGGAAGTAGGGTTGAGCAGTTCTTC. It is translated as CASSGIAGSRVEQFF.

CDR3 in DNA: TGTGCCAGCAGCGATAGGCCCGCGGGGGCTGAAGCTTTCTTT. Translating it yields CASSDRPAGAEAFF. V and J are TRBV3-1 (or the pseudogene TRBV3-2) and TRBJ1-1; maybe TRBD1 (5 bases). The CDR3 sequence is 14 residues long. Germline CDR1 is LGHDT and CDR2 is YNNKEL (reference sequence). Trimming took 5 bases from V and 6 from J, leaving 16 bases between them.

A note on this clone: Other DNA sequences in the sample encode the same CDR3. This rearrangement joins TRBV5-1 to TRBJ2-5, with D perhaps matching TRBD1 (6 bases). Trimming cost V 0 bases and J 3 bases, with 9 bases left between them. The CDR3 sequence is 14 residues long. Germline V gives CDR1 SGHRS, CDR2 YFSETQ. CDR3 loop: CASSLVQGEETQYF. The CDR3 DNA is TGCGCCAGCAGCTTGGTACAGGGCGAAGAGACCCAGTACTTC.

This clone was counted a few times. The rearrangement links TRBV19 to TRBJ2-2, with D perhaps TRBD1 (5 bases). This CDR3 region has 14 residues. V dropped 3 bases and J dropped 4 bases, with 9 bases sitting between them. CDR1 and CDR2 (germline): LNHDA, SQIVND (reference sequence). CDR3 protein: CASSIQGTTGELFF. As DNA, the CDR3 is TGTGCCAGTAGTATTCAGGGTACCACCGGGGAGCTGTTTTTT.